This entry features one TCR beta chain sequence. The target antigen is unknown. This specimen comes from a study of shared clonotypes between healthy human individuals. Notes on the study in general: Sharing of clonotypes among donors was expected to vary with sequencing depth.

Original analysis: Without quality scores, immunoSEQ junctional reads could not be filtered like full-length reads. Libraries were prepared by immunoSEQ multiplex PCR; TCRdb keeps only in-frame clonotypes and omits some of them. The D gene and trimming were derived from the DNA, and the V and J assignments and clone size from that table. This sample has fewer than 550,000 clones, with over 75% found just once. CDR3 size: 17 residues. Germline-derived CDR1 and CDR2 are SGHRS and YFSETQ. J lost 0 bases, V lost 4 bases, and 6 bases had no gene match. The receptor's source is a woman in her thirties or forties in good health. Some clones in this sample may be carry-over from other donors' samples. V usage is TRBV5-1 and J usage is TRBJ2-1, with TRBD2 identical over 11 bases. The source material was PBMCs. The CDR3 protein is CASSRGLAVNSYNEQFF. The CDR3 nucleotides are TGCGCCAGCAGCCGGGGACTAGCGGTAAACTCCTACAATGAGCAGTTCTTC.